The clone carrying this TCR beta chain was seen a single time. The data originate from a study of control samples from healthy donors and cancer patients. Profiling relied on immunoSEQ multiplex PCR, and the TCRdb table lists in-frame clones only, not all of them. The sample records 150,000 or so clones, about 93% being singletons. The CDR3 sequence is 15 residues long. Trimming took off 1 base at V and 0 bases at J, with 8 bases between the two ends. Germline CDR1 reads SGHTA; CDR2 reads FQGNSA. The sequencing sample was made of PBMCs. V usage is TRBV7-2 and J usage is TRBJ2-3, with a possible D match to TRBD2 (6 bases). The sequence derives from a man between 60 and 75 years old with colorectal cancer. CDR3 in amino acids: CASSLVGTSTDTQYF. DNA of the CDR3: TGTGCCAGCAGCTTAGTGGGGACTAGCACAGATACGCAGTATTTT.